This T cell receptor beta chain was identified in a study of human T cells and chemical hapten exposure. Study-level background: Across samples, TCR yields varied, mostly owing to small differences in pooled library volumes.

V trimming: 6 bases; J trimming: 3 bases; junction bases outside the gene matches: 8. Germline CDR1 MNHEY, CDR2 SVGAGI. CDR3 length equals 15 residues. Unique molecular identifiers were attached to individual cDNA molecules during library preparation. In the source study's methods: Counts of TCRs in each sample centred on a median of approximately 100,000 and extended from approximately 25,000 to 650,000. TCRdb reanalysed the 5' RACE reads using MiXCR and keeps one entry per CDR3 protein. TCRdb, rather than the study authors, made the V and J calls. The top ten clones hold 2.8% of a sample with 110,000 or so distinct CDR3 sequences, more than 15% of them seen once. General study findings and limits: No change in TCRs above 1 in 1000 frequency was produced by DPC sensitization.

Extraction yielded total RNA from whole blood (unfractionated). A few counts support this clonotype. The antigen is not known. The chain couples TRBV6-5 to TRBJ1-5; 7 bases match TRBD1. The sequence was collected from a human donor in good health. CDR3 nucleotide sequence: TGTGCCAGCAGCGAGCTGACAGGGCTCAATCAGCCCCAGCATTTT. Translated, it gives CASSELTGLNQPQHF.